This entry lists 32 T cell receptor beta chains sequenced from one sample in a study of post-analysis software for immune sequencing data. The authors incorporated unique molecular identifiers into the TCR beta cDNA libraries. TCRdb ran MiXCR on the PCR reads and lists one entry per CDR3 protein. Of about 820,000 distinct CDR3 sequences in the sample, about 57% are singletons; the top ten hold 4.6%. Study-level findings and limits: In patients, about five TRBV segments were more frequent than in controls, with TRBV5-6, TRBV5-1 and TRBV20-1 among them.

Which antigens these TCRs recognize remains unknown. The source material was blood. These receptors all come from a girl aged 10-17 years with multiple sclerosis.

The CDR3 loop is CSVKGTEQFF. The CDR3 DNA reads as TGCAGCGTTAAAGGTACCGAGCAGTTCTTC. The gene calls are TRBV29-1 and TRBJ2-1; D call uncertain. This CDR3 has 10 amino acids. Between the trimmed V and J ends, which lost 5 bases and 10 bases, there was a span of 9 bases. The germline V gene encodes CDR1 SQVTM and CDR2 ANQGSEA.

The chain employs TRBV15 and TRBJ2-3; a weak D match, TRBD2 (5 bases). Deletions cut 3 bases from V and 6 bases from J, with 22 bases between. Germline CDR1 reads LNHNV; CDR2 reads YYDKDF (reference sequence). The CDR3 sequence is 17 residues long. Written as DNA, the CDR3 is TGTGCCACCAGCAGGCTTACCGGGAACCGCCTTCGGGATACGCAGTATTTT. Translation gives CATSRLTGNRLRDTQYF.

The chain couples TRBV7-2 to TRBJ2-1; 11 bases agree with TRBD2. CDR1 is SGHTA and CDR2 is FQGNSA in the germline V gene. The CDR3 has 16 amino acids. With V trimmed by 5 bases and J by 4 bases, 7 bases remained unmatched. CDR3 region: CASSVSGGAIYNEQFF. As DNA, the CDR3 is TGTGCCAGCAGCGTTAGCGGGGGGGCCATATACAATGAGCAGTTCTTC.

This clonotype has only a few counts. The CDR3 DNA is TGCAGCGTTGTTAGCGAGACAGATACGCAGTATTTT. Residues: CSVVSETDTQYF. The genes are TRBV29-1 and TRBJ2-3; TRBD2 is a possible D gene (5 bases). In germline, CDR1 is SQVTM, CDR2 ANQGSEA. CDR3 length: 12 amino acids. Deletions cut 4 bases from V and 3 bases from J, with 8 bases between.

This clonotype has just a few counts. The rearrangement links TRBV20-1 to TRBJ2-5; a weak D match, TRBD1 (6 bases). Trimming took off 0 bases at V and 5 bases at J, with 16 bases between the two ends. The CDR3 runs 15 residues. Germline CDR1 and CDR2: DFQATT and SNEGSKA (reference sequence). The DNA for the CDR3 is TGCAGTGCTAGAGAATCGCCCGTGAGGGGGGAGACCCAGTACTTC. This gives the protein CSARESPVRGETQYF.

This clonotype was seen a few times. The rearrangement joins TRBV28 to TRBJ1-2; D possibly corresponds to TRBD1 (5 bases). V lost 5 bases and J 8 bases, leaving 21 bases between the germline ends. Germline CDR1 is MDHEN and CDR2 is SYDVKM. The length of the CDR3 is 15 residues. The CDR3 protein is CASSHGGRGQRGYTF. For the CDR3, the DNA is TGTGCCAGCAGTCACGGGGGAAGGGGTCAAAGAGGCTACACCTTC.

The chain carries TRBV6-1 and TRBJ1-1, with 9 bases aligning to TRBD1. This CDR3 contains 14 residues. Germline CDR1 and CDR2: MNHNS and SASEGT. V lost 7 bases and J lost 1; bases outside the gene matches: 4. The CDR3 region has the DNA TGTGCCAGCAAGACGGGACAGGGGAACACTGAAGCTTTCTTT. Translated: CASKTGQGNTEAFF.

The chain recombines TRBV28 with TRBJ2-7, with a weak D call TRBD2 (6 bases). The CDR3 consists of 15 residues. Trimming left V 5 bases short and J 3 bases short, with 17 bases between. CDR1 and CDR2 from the germline V gene are MDHEN and SYDVKM. CDR3 DNA: TGTGCCAGCAGTACTCGAGCCCCGGGGGACTACGAGCAGTACTTC. Its protein is CASSTRAPGDYEQYF. The whole variable domain, filled in from reference TRBV28 and TRBJ2-7, reads DVKVTQSSRYLVKRTGEKVFLECVQDMDHENMFWYRQDPGLGLRLIYFSYDVKMKEKGDIPEGYSVSREKKERFSLILESASTNQTSMYLCASSTRAPGDYEQYFGPGTRLTVT.

The chain uses TRBV7-8 and TRBJ2-5; D not certain. The better agreement between TRBJ2-7 and the DNA end casts doubt on the J call. This CDR3 is 17 amino acids long. The germline CDR1 and CDR2 sequences are SGHVS and FQNEAQ. The CDR3 region is CASSPGGGLPSVYEQYF. Here the CDR3 DNA reads TGTGCCAGCAGCCCCGGCGGTGGTCTACCTTCGGTGTACGAGCAGTACTTC.

V and J are TRBV9 and TRBJ1-1, with 7 bases aligning to TRBD1. The V gene's germline CDR1 is SGDLS and CDR2 YYNGEE. With V trimmed by 0 bases and J by 8 bases, 10 bases remained unmatched. The CDR3 runs to 15 residues. CDR3 nucleotides: TGTGCCAGCAGCGTAGGGGACAGCGGATCTCTCGAAGCTTTCTTT. Its protein product is CASSVGDSGSLEAFF.

This chain joins TRBV5-1 and TRBJ2-7; D is uncertain. CDR3 size: 14 residues. CDR1 is SGHRS and CDR2 is YFSETQ in the germline V gene. Trimming stripped 4 bases from V and 0 bases from J, with 11 bases between. CDR3 amino acids: CASSILSASYEQYF. The DNA for the CDR3 is TGCGCCAGCAGCATCTTAAGCGCCTCCTACGAGCAGTACTTC.

The rearrangement uses TRBV29-1 and TRBJ2-3; no clear D gene. V was clipped by 6 bases and J by 6 bases, with 13 bases between them. The CDR3 has 12 amino acids. Per germline, CDR1 SQVTM and CDR2 ANQGSEA. The CDR3 is CSVDIGADTQYF. CDR3 in DNA: TGCAGCGTGGATATTGGAGCGGATACGCAGTATTTT.

The chain uses TRBV9 and TRBJ2-6; tentatively, D is TRBD2 (5 bases). With 0 bases removed from V and 2 bases from J, the gap between germline ends came to 9 bases. Germline V CDR1 and CDR2: SGDLS, YYNGEE. CDR3 length: 16 amino acids. The chain's CDR3 is CASSVGRLPGANVLTF. Here the CDR3 DNA reads TGTGCCAGCAGCGTAGGGAGGCTCCCTGGGGCCAACGTCCTGACTTTC.

The J gene is TRBJ2-5, the V gene TRBV12-3 or TRBV12-4; possibly TRBD2 for D (7 bases). The DNA end lines up better with TRBJ2-7; the J call may be wrong. The CDR3 contains 13 residues. The CDR3 reads CASRIGGGDEQYF. CDR3 coding DNA: TGTGCCAGCCGGATTGGAGGGGGGGACGAGCAGTACTTC.

The rearrangement links TRBV7-9 to TRBJ2-7; D is possibly TRBD1 (6 bases). Trimming shortened V by 5 bases and J by 2 bases, and 16 bases separated the two germline ends. Germline V CDR1 and CDR2: SEHNR, FQNEAQ (reference sequence). This CDR3 is built from 15 residues. Here the CDR3 reads CASSGEMDRPYEQYF. Written as DNA, the CDR3 is TGTGCCAGCAGCGGGGAAATGGACAGACCCTACGAGCAGTACTTC.

V is TRBV5-1 and J is TRBJ1-4; 7 bases line up with TRBD1. This CDR3 is built from 15 residues. The germline V gene encodes CDR1 SGHRS and CDR2 YFSETQ. V lost 7 bases, J lost 8 bases, and 14 bases stayed unmatched. The CDR3 region has the DNA TGCGCCAGCCGGGACAGCCTCTCAATGGGGGAAAAACTGTTTTTT. This translates into CASRDSLSMGEKLFF.

The chain combines TRBV12-3 or TRBV12-4 with TRBJ2-1; tentatively, D is TRBD1 (5 bases). Trimming cost V 7 bases and J 3 bases, with 13 bases left between them. This CDR3 is built from 14 residues. Written as DNA, the CDR3 is TGTGCCAGCATTGAAGCAGGGTACTACAATGAGCAGTTCTTC. Its protein is CASIEAGYYNEQFF.

This chain uses TRBV6-5 with TRBJ1-5, with TRBD1 as a possible D gene (6 bases). This CDR3 region has 16 residues. V was cut by 5 bases and J by 0 bases, with 14 bases left in between. From germline, CDR1 is MNHEY and CDR2 SVGAGI. CDR3 in amino acids: CASSRGQVYSNQPQHF. The CDR3, as DNA: TGTGCCAGCAGTCGGGGACAAGTTTATAGCAATCAGCCCCAGCATTTT.

The chain uses TRBV20-1 and TRBJ2-1, with TRBD2 matching over 15 bases. Looked up from germline, CDR1 is DFQATT and CDR2 is SNEGSKA (reference sequence). V was clipped by 2 bases and J by 0 bases; unmatched bases: 8. The CDR3 sequence is 19 residues long. CDR3 loop: CSARTGLAGGLRSYNEQFF. CDR3 bases: TGCAGTGCTAGAACCGGACTAGCGGGAGGGCTGCGCTCCTACAATGAGCAGTTCTTC.

The rearrangement uses TRBV18 and TRBJ2-1; D possibly matches TRBD1 or TRBD2 (5 bases each). CDR1 and CDR2 (germline): KGHSH, LQKENI. V shed 0 bases and J shed 0 bases, with 9 bases lying between them. The CDR3 covers 16 residues. Here the CDR3 DNA reads TGTGCCAGCTCACCACCCGGGACCGACTCCTACAATGAGCAGTTCTTC. This encodes CASSPPGTDSYNEQFF.

The chain employs TRBV20-1 and TRBJ2-1; possible D gene TRBD2, 6 bases. This CDR3 is 18 amino acids long. V lost 3 bases and J 5 bases, leaving 26 bases between the germline ends. Germline lookup yields CDR1 DFQATT and CDR2 SNEGSKA (reference sequence). The DNA of the CDR3 is TGCAGTGCTAGCCCCCTCTATCTTAGCGGAAGGGCCGACAATGAGCAGTTCTTC. It translates to CSASPLYLSGRADNEQFF.

V gene TRBV20-1 combines with J gene TRBJ2-1; 14 bases map to TRBD2. CDR1 and CDR2 from the germline V gene are DFQATT and SNEGSKA (reference sequence). V shed 7 bases, J shed 9 bases, and the junction held 11 bases outside the gene matches. The CDR3 covers 15 residues. The CDR3 region is CSVLPGTSGGGEQFF. The CDR3 DNA is TGCAGTGTTCTACCCGGGACTAGCGGGGGCGGTGAGCAGTTCTTC.

The chain recombines TRBV4-1 with TRBJ2-4; possibly TRBD2 for D (6 bases). Germline CDR1 MGHRA, CDR2 YSYEKL. The V end lost 6 bases, the J end lost 8 bases, and 26 bases lay between the germline ends. The CDR3 covers 17 residues. Here the CDR3 reads CASSPGPEIRWGDIQYF. CDR3 DNA: TGCGCCAGCAGTCCCGGTCCCGAGATACGGTGGGGGGACATTCAGTACTTC.

This chain joins TRBV6-4 and TRBJ2-1; 7 nucleotides line up with TRBD2. The CDR3 is made up of 15 amino acids. V dropped 3 bases and J dropped 6; count of bases not matched to a gene: 8. Germline loops: CDR1 MRHNA, CDR2 SNTAGT. The DNA of the CDR3 is TGTGCCAGCAGTGAGGGAGGGACTCCAGCCAATGAGCAGTTCTTC. Translated, it gives CASSEGGTPANEQFF.

This clonotype has a handful of counts. V is TRBV7-8 and J is TRBJ2-7; 7 bases match TRBD2. The germline V gene has CDR1 SGHVS and CDR2 FQNEAQ. V shed 4 bases and J 4 bases; nucleotides not matched to a gene: 13. The CDR3 is 16 residues long. As DNA, the CDR3 is TGTGCCAGCAGCTCCCGGTGGCGGGGGAGAATTTACGAGCAGTACTTC. As protein: CASSSRWRGRIYEQYF.

The V and J genes are TRBV5-1 and TRBJ2-3, with D possibly being TRBD1 (7 bases). V lost 4 bases and J 6 bases, leaving 18 bases between the germline ends. CDR3 length: 15 residues. Germline CDR1 reads SGHRS; CDR2 reads YFSETQ. The CDR3 reads CASSRVLQGRDTQYF. In nucleotides, the CDR3 is TGCGCCAGCAGCCGAGTATTACAGGGGAGGGATACGCAGTATTTT.

V gene TRBV29-1 combines with J gene TRBJ2-3; TRBD1 matches 9 bases. The CDR3 spans 14 residues. In germline, CDR1 is SQVTM, CDR2 ANQGSEA. V trimming: 6 bases; J trimming: 0 bases; junction bases outside the gene matches: 4. CDR3 in DNA: TGCAGCGTGGGACAGGGTCTAAGCACAGATACGCAGTATTTT. Translating it yields CSVGQGLSTDTQYF.

This clonotype was counted a few times. The chain combines TRBV20-1 with TRBJ2-7; D is undetermined. The DNA end is a closer match to TRBJ2-5, so the J assignment may be wrong. The CDR3 has 12 residues. Germline CDR1 and CDR2: DFQATT and SNEGSKA (reference sequence). CDR3 loop: CSARALGETQYF. As DNA, the CDR3 is TGCAGTGCTAGAGCTCTGGGTGAGACCCAGTACTTC.

The DNA for the CDR3 is TGCGCCAGCAGCCCGGACTCCCCGAGCTCCTACGAGCAGTACTTC. It is translated as CASSPDSPSSYEQYF. The chain combines TRBV5-1 with TRBJ2-4, with D possibly TRBD2 on 5 matching bases. The last part of the DNA fits TRBJ2-7 better; the J call may be wrong. This CDR3 has 15 amino acids. Germline assignment: CDR1 SGHRS and CDR2 YFSETQ.

This chain joins TRBV20-1 and TRBJ2-3, with 8 bases identical to TRBD2. CDR1 is DFQATT and CDR2 is SNEGSKA in the germline V gene (reference sequence). This CDR3 region has 17 residues. The ends lost 2 bases at V and 0 bases at J; junction bases unmatched: 10. DNA of the CDR3: TGCAGTGCTAGACCCGCCGGGACTAGACCTAGCACAGATACGCAGTATTTT. The encoded protein is CSARPAGTRPSTDTQYF.

The chain employs TRBV20-1 and TRBJ2-1; 7 bases agree with TRBD2. Germline V gene sequence: CDR1 DFQATT, CDR2 SNEGSKA (reference sequence). V lost 2 bases, J lost 1 base, and 5 bases stayed unmatched. This CDR3 spans 15 amino acids. CDR3 nucleotides: TGCAGTGCTAGAAATCTAGCGGCTTCCTACAATGAGCAGTTCTTC. It codes for CSARNLAASYNEQFF.

This clonotype was found a few times. The chain employs TRBV27 and TRBJ2-5; possible D gene TRBD1, 5 bases. The CDR3 consists of 14 residues. V shed 2 bases and J shed 5 bases, with 12 bases lying between them. From germline, CDR1 is MNHEY and CDR2 SMNVEV (reference sequence). The CDR3: CASSLIGDEETQYF. The CDR3 nucleotides read TGTGCCAGCAGTTTAATAGGGGATGAGGAGACCCAGTACTTC.